Below, 30 T cell receptor beta chains from the same sample are listed, as sequenced in a study of T cell responses to AZD1222 COVID-19 vaccine. Here immunoSEQ multiplex PCR was the method, and the copy in TCRdb shows in-frame clones only, minus some. The sample holds tens of thousands of clones, 89% seen once. The sequencing used peripheral blood, collected 28 days after the second AZD1222 dose. The origin of the receptors is an adult who received the AZD1222 COVID-19 vaccine.

The chain carries TRBV19 and TRBJ2-7; D is perhaps TRBD1 or TRBD2 (6 bases each). Looked up from germline, CDR1 is LNHDA and CDR2 is SQIVND (reference sequence). The CDR3 consists of 14 residues. V lost 5 bases and J 6 bases, leaving 17 bases between the germline ends. Here the CDR3 reads CASSEGGIDGEQYF. CDR3 sequence (DNA): TGTGCCAGTAGTGAGGGGGGAATTGATGGCGAGCAGTACTTC.

This clone was picked up a small number of times. CDR3 protein: CASRRDRNTGELFF. CDR3 nucleotides: TGTGCCAGCAGGAGGGACAGGAACACCGGGGAGCTGTTTTTT. The V gene is TRBV6-5, the J gene TRBJ2-2; 7 nucleotides match TRBD1. Germline V lookup: CDR1 MNHEY, CDR2 SVGAGI. The CDR3 consists of 14 residues. The V segment lost 6 bases and the J segment 1 base; nucleotides outside the gene matches: 2.

This clone appeared a few times. The chain has TRBV11-2 and TRBJ1-1, with 7 positions matching TRBD1. The CDR3 consists of 14 residues. In germline, CDR1 is SGHAT, CDR2 FQNNGV. With 4 bases clipped from V and 1 base from J, the junction kept 3 bases outside the gene matches. CDR3 DNA: TGTGCCAGCAGCTCGGGACAGCAGAACACTGAAGCTTTCTTT. Translation: CASSSGQQNTEAFF.

The chain links TRBV7-9 to TRBJ2-2; D might be TRBD1 or TRBD2, each matching 5 bases. Germline V CDR1 and CDR2: SEHNR, FQNEAQ (reference sequence). V was trimmed by 5 bases and J by 6 bases, leaving 13 bases between them. The CDR3 consists of 14 residues. The CDR3 spells CASSPFQGAGELFF. DNA for the CDR3: TGTGCCAGCAGCCCCTTCCAGGGAGCCGGGGAGCTGTTTTTT.

The genes are TRBV11-3 and TRBJ1-2; D is undetermined. Trimming took 6 bases from V and 0 from J, leaving 17 bases between them. The CDR3 is 16 residues long. Germline V gives CDR1 SGHNT, CDR2 YENEEA. Written as DNA, the CDR3 is TGTGCCAGCAGTTATACCTTAGGGCCCTCTAACTATGGCTACACCTTC. Amino acid sequence: CASSYTLGPSNYGYTF. Using reference TRBV11-3 and TRBJ1-2 for the parts outside the CDR3, the full variable domain is EAGVVQSPRYKIIEKKQPVAFWCNPISGHNTLYWYLQNLGQGPELLIRYENEEAVDDSQLPKDRFSAERLKGVDSTLKIQPAELGDSAVYLCASSYTLGPSNYGYTFGSGTRLTVV.

The chain employs TRBV7-6 and TRBJ2-5; weak D call: TRBD2 (7 bases). This CDR3 has 15 amino acids. V shed 5 bases and J shed 2 bases, with 15 bases lying between them. CDR1 SGHVS and CDR2 FNYEAQ come from the germline V gene. The CDR3 DNA reads as TGTGCCAGCAGCACAGGGAGGGGTATACAAGAGACCCAGTACTTC. Translating gives CASSTGRGIQETQYF.

The CDR3 DNA is TGTGCCAGTTCCACCGGGACAGGGGGCGACTATGGCTACACCTTC. Its protein product is CASSTGTGGDYGYTF. The V gene is TRBV19, the J gene TRBJ1-2, with 12 bases identical to TRBD1. CDR1 is LNHDA, CDR2 SQIVND, per germline (reference sequence). This CDR3 region has 15 residues. Unmatched junction bases numbered 7, after V lost 8 bases and J lost 3 bases.

J is TRBJ1-3 and V is TRBV14; TRBD1 might be the D (6 bases). Germline V gene lookup returns CDR1 SGHDN and CDR2 FVKESK. V was shortened by 4 bases and J by 0 bases, with 13 bases between the two germline ends. CDR3 length equals 16 residues. Here the CDR3 reads CASSLRQVISGNTIYF. For the CDR3, the DNA is TGTGCCAGCAGCCTTCGACAGGTTATCTCTGGAAACACCATATATTTT.

The V and J genes are TRBV11-1 and TRBJ2-2; D possibly matches TRBD1 or TRBD2 (6 bases each). The germline gives CDR1 SGHAT, CDR2 FQDESV (reference sequence). With 5 bases removed from V and 7 bases from J, the gap between germline ends came to 17 bases. The CDR3 consists of 15 residues. This CDR3 is CASSALGGTVGELFF. The CDR3 nucleotides read TGTGCCAGCAGCGCGTTAGGGGGGACTGTCGGGGAGCTGTTTTTT.

V usage is TRBV9 and J usage is TRBJ1-2, with TRBD1 as a possible D gene (5 bases). Trimming removed 2 bases at V and 0 bases at J, with 8 bases between. In germline, CDR1 is SGDLS, CDR2 YYNGEE. The CDR3 runs 14 residues. The CDR3 nucleotides read TGTGCCAGCAGCGTTGGGGCTTCTAACTATGGCTACACCTTC. This gives the protein CASSVGASNYGYTF.

V and J are TRBV9 and TRBJ2-5; D is undetermined. The germline gives CDR1 SGDLS, CDR2 YYNGEE. The CDR3 loop spans 14 amino acids. V lost 0 bases, J lost 5 bases, and 11 bases lay in between. CDR3 coding DNA: TGTGCCAGCAGCGTAGAACCAGCGCCGGAGACCCAGTACTTC. Its protein product is CASSVEPAPETQYF.

The sample holds one count of this clone. The rearrangement uses TRBV19 and TRBJ1-5; 8 bases fit TRBD1. The CDR3 runs 16 residues. After removal of 3 bases from V and 4 bases from J, the junction contained 8 bases not matched to a gene. Germline V gene sequence: CDR1 LNHDA, CDR2 SQIVND (reference sequence). The CDR3 here is CASSMGDRPSNQPQHF. In DNA form, the CDR3 reads TGTGCCAGTAGTATGGGGGACAGGCCTTCTAATCAGCCCCAGCATTTT.

DNA of the CDR3: TGTGCCAGCAGCTTGACTCAGGGAGTCGGCGAGCAGTACTTC. Residues: CASSLTQGVGEQYF. V usage is TRBV5-6 and J usage is TRBJ2-7; D possibly matches TRBD1 or TRBD2 (5 bases each). This CDR3 is built from 14 residues. Trimming removed 1 base at V and 6 bases at J, with 14 bases between. The germline V gene encodes CDR1 SGHDT and CDR2 YYEEEE.

This rearrangement joins TRBV4-3 to TRBJ2-2; TRBD1 matches at 12 bases. The CDR3 runs 18 residues. Germline assignment: CDR1 LGHNA and CDR2 YSLEER. Trimming at V came to 4 bases and at J to 4 bases, leaving 10 bases not matched to a gene. The CDR3 loop reads CASSPSRGQGAVTGELFF. In DNA form, the CDR3 reads TGCGCCAGCAGCCCTTCCAGGGGACAGGGGGCGGTCACCGGGGAGCTGTTTTTT.

The rearrangement links TRBV14 to TRBJ1-1; D is undetermined. CDR1 and CDR2 (germline): SGHDN, FVKESK. The ends were cut back, 3 bases at V and 2 bases at J, with 10 bases in the middle. The CDR3 runs 14 residues. The CDR3 DNA is TGTGCCAGCAGCCACCTAACACTAAACACTGAAGCTTTCTTT. Translation: CASSHLTLNTEAFF.

This clone was picked up one time. The V gene is TRBV27, the J gene TRBJ1-1, with D perhaps matching TRBD1 (5 bases). CDR1 is MNHEY, CDR2 SMNVEV, per germline (reference sequence). The CDR3 length is 14 residues. Trimming took off 2 bases at V and 1 base at J, with 8 bases between the two ends. The CDR3 loop reads CASSLRTRNTEAFF. CDR3 sequence (DNA): TGTGCCAGCAGTTTACGGACACGGAACACTGAAGCTTTCTTT.

The rearrangement joins TRBV12-3 or TRBV12-4 to TRBJ1-2; 7 bases are a match to TRBD1. The CDR3 spans 12 residues. Trimming at V came to 5 bases and at J to 7 bases, leaving 4 bases not matched to a gene. CDR3 residues: CASSGTVSGYTF. The CDR3 DNA sequence: TGTGCCAGCAGTGGGACAGTGAGTGGCTACACCTTC.

The J gene is TRBJ1-1, the V gene TRBV12-3 or TRBV12-4, with D unresolved. The ends were cut back, 3 bases at V and 3 bases at J, with 8 bases in the middle. The CDR3 has 13 residues. CDR3 in DNA: TGTGCCAGCAGTTTCGGGAGGCACACTGAAGCTTTCTTT. Translated: CASSFGRHTEAFF.

The rearrangement uses TRBV2 and TRBJ1-5; 8 bases align to TRBD1. Germline V gene data show CDR1 as SNHLY and CDR2 as FYNNEI. Unmatched junction bases numbered 8, after V lost 4 bases and J lost 0 bases. The CDR3 has 17 amino acids. The CDR3 protein is CASSGQGAALSNQPQHF. The CDR3 DNA is TGTGCCAGCAGTGGGCAGGGGGCTGCCCTTAGCAATCAGCCCCAGCATTTT.

J is TRBJ2-7 and V is TRBV7-8, with a tentative D call TRBD2 (5 bases). Between the trimmed V and J ends, which lost 4 bases and 3 bases, there was a span of 13 bases. Per the germline V gene, CDR1 is SGHVS and CDR2 is FQNEAQ. This CDR3 region has 14 residues. CDR3 amino acids: CASSSRLPGYEQYF. The CDR3 DNA is TGTGCCAGCAGCTCCCGACTACCAGGCTACGAGCAGTACTTC.

V gene TRBV7-9 combines with J gene TRBJ2-1; the match to TRBD2 covers 7 bases. Unmatched junction bases numbered 13, after V lost 5 bases and J lost 6 bases. The V gene's germline CDR1 is SEHNR and CDR2 FQNEAQ (reference sequence). The CDR3 contains 16 residues. The CDR3 region is CASSPTGLEGTNEQFF. The CDR3 DNA follows: TGTGCCAGCAGCCCTACTGGACTAGAGGGAACCAATGAGCAGTTCTTC.

This clone came up a few times. The rearrangement joins TRBV23-1 to TRBJ2-7, with TRBD1 matching 10 bases. TRBV23-1 carries the ORF label, with uncertain function. The CDR3 covers 17 residues. Trimming removed 4 bases from V and 0 bases from J; junction bases left unmatched: 9. CDR3 sequence: CASSRLPGQGRSYEQYF. The CDR3 DNA reads TGCGCCAGCAGTCGACTACCGGGACAGGGGCGCTCCTACGAGCAGTACTTC.

The chain is built from TRBV7-2 and TRBJ2-3; a weak D match, TRBD1 (6 bases). CDR3 length: 14 residues. CDR1 and CDR2 (germline): SGHTA, FQGNSA. Trimming pared 5 bases from V and 1 base from J, leaving 10 bases between. CDR3 region: CASSPYRGTDTQYF. The DNA for the CDR3 is TGTGCCAGCAGCCCCTACAGGGGCACAGATACGCAGTATTTT.

This clone occurred once. The J gene is TRBJ1-5, the V gene TRBV29-1; the match to TRBD1 covers 7 bases. V was clipped by 8 bases and J by 9 bases; unmatched bases: 16. Germline V gene lookup returns CDR1 SQVTM and CDR2 ANQGSEA. This CDR3 spans 14 amino acids. The CDR3 is CSISQDRLRGPQHF. The CDR3 nucleotides read TGCAGCATTTCTCAGGACAGGCTCAGGGGGCCCCAGCATTTT.

J is TRBJ1-2 and V is TRBV28; D is undetermined. CDR1 and CDR2 from the germline V gene are MDHEN and SYDVKM. The CDR3 consists of 12 residues. V lost 1 base, J lost 6 bases, and 6 bases lay in between. CDR3 in amino acids: CASSLYGDGYTF. The CDR3 region has the DNA TGTGCCAGCAGTTTATACGGGGATGGCTACACCTTC.

The gene calls are TRBV28 and TRBJ1-1; maybe TRBD1 (6 bases). V was cut by 6 bases and J by 4 bases, with 18 bases left in between. The germline V gene has CDR1 MDHEN and CDR2 SYDVKM. This CDR3 comprises 15 residues. The CDR3: CASSRGAGRVTEAFF. As DNA, the CDR3 is TGTGCCAGCAGCCGGGGGGCAGGGAGGGTCACTGAAGCTTTCTTT.

The chain links TRBV18 to TRBJ2-1; the match to TRBD1 covers 8 bases. In germline, CDR1 is KGHSH, CDR2 LQKENI. The CDR3 length is 14 residues. J gave up 8 bases and V 3 bases, and 6 bases lay outside the gene matches. The CDR3 spells CASSPGPTGDEQFF. In DNA, the CDR3 is TGTGCCAGCTCACCGGGCCCGACAGGGGATGAGCAGTTCTTC.

This chain joins TRBV10-3 and TRBJ1-3; D is unresolved. Trimming stripped 3 bases from V and 4 bases from J, with 10 bases between. The CDR3 loop spans 14 amino acids. Germline V lookup: CDR1 ENHRY, CDR2 SYGVKD. As DNA, the CDR3 is TGTGCCATCAGTGATAGTAGGATAGGAAACACCATATATTTT. Its protein product is CAISDSRIGNTIYF.

The gene calls are TRBV2 and TRBJ1-2, with unresolved D. CDR1 and CDR2 from the germline V gene are SNHLY and FYNNEI. CDR3 length equals 15 residues. V gave up 2 bases and J gave up 0 bases, with 10 bases separating them. CDR3: CASSETGPANYGYTF. In DNA form, the CDR3 reads TGTGCCAGCAGTGAAACTGGACCAGCTAACTATGGCTACACCTTC.

V and J are TRBV6-1 and TRBJ2-7; maybe TRBD2 (6 bases). This CDR3 comprises 15 residues. V lost 2 bases, J lost 7 bases, and 18 bases lay in between. The germline CDR1 and CDR2 sequences are MNHNS and SASEGT. The CDR3 bases are TGTGCCAGCAGTGAACTTCAAATGGCCCGGGGGGAGCAGTACTTC. It is translated as CASSELQMARGEQYF.